A single TCR beta chain is shown here with its context. Its antigen remains unknown. Here immunoSEQ multiplex PCR was the method, and the copy in TCRdb shows in-frame clones only, minus some. The table records 75,000 to 100,000 clones, nearly 90% of them present only once. Trimming shortened V by 5 bases and J by 6 bases, and 10 bases separated the two germline ends. The CDR3 is 11 amino acids. CDR1 is GTSNPN and CDR2 is SVGIG in the germline V gene (reference sequence). The entry originates in a study of T cell responses to AZD1222 COVID-19 vaccine. Study-level results: Only five or six AZD1222 recipients were seropositive at baseline. Reportedly, nearly half the spike-specific TCRs target unmutated variant regions.

The sample consisted of peripheral blood, taken on day 0 of AZD1222 vaccination. The origin of this receptor is an adult in good health. V usage is TRBV30 and J usage is TRBJ1-1, with unresolved D. CDR3 residues: CAWVREAEAFF. The CDR3 bases are TGTGCCTGGGTTAGGGAAGCTGAAGCTTTCTTT.